These 27 T cell receptor beta chains came from one sample sequenced in a study of shared clonotypes between healthy human individuals. Assay: immunoSEQ multiplex PCR; the TCRdb copy retains only in-frame clones and omits some. The data show approximately 2.5 million clones, roughly 93% seen once. Input material: naive CD4+ T cells from PBMCs. Subset in this sample: CD45RA+ positively selected. These receptors originate from a man aged 18 to 30 in good health. Some clones in this sample may be carry-over from other donors' samples.

The chain carries TRBV10-3 and TRBJ2-4; unclear D gene. CDR3 size: 16 residues. Germline lookup yields CDR1 ENHRY and CDR2 SYGVKD. V was clipped by 0 bases and J by 0 bases, with 9 bases between them. The CDR3 loop is CAISESGPPAKNIQYF. CDR3 nucleotides: TGTGCCATCAGTGAGTCGGGCCCGCCAGCCAAAAACATTCAGTACTTC.

The chain recombines TRBV6-1 with TRBJ1-4; D is possibly TRBD1 (5 bases). Germline V gene sequence: CDR1 MNHNS, CDR2 SASEGT. This CDR3 region has 15 residues. V was pared by 8 bases and J by 10 bases, with 23 bases between. The CDR3 here is CASCARTPPTGKLFF. CDR3 sequence (DNA): TGTGCCAGCTGTGCTCGGACACCCCCCACGGGAAAACTGTTTTTT.

The V and J genes are TRBV4-3 and TRBJ1-3, with D tentatively TRBD1 (6 bases). V lost 4 bases to trimming and J lost 0 bases, with 13 bases between them. The CDR3 covers 16 residues. The V gene's germline CDR1 is LGHNA and CDR2 YSLEER. CDR3 sequence: CASSPITGSSGNTIYF. CDR3 DNA: TGCGCCAGCAGCCCCATCACAGGGAGCTCTGGAAACACCATATATTTT.

This clone was counted at least ten times. The genes are TRBV27 and TRBJ2-3; 13 nucleotides align to TRBD2. The CDR3 contains 17 residues. Germline V CDR1 and CDR2: MNHEY, SMNVEV (reference sequence). The V segment lost 6 bases and the J segment 3 bases; nucleotides outside the gene matches: 9. CDR3 amino acids: CASRLAGGQPSTDTQYF. CDR3 sequence (DNA): TGTGCCAGCAGACTAGCGGGAGGGCAGCCTTCAACAGATACGCAGTATTTT.

The genes are TRBV6-6 and TRBJ1-2; TRBD1 agrees at 8 bases. This CDR3 is built from 16 residues. The V and J ends lost 0 bases and 4 bases, in that order; junction bases with no gene match: 7. Germline V gives CDR1 MNHNY, CDR2 SVGAGI (reference sequence). The CDR3 reads CASSYSGTGGGYGYTF. The CDR3, as DNA: TGTGCCAGCAGTTACTCGGGGACAGGCGGGGGCTATGGCTACACCTTC.

The chain links TRBV6-6 to TRBJ2-7; 9 bases are a match to TRBD1. CDR3 length: 14 amino acids. The V gene's germline CDR1 is MNHNY and CDR2 SVGAGI (reference sequence). Germline trimming cut 5 bases from V and 3 bases from J; bases unmatched to any gene: 5. The CDR3 loop reads CASSAGQGFYEQYF. CDR3 DNA sequence: TGTGCCAGCAGTGCAGGACAGGGGTTCTACGAGCAGTACTTC.

This rearrangement joins TRBV11-2 to TRBJ2-5; D unresolved. The CDR3 is 15 residues long. Germline CDR1 is SGHAT and CDR2 is FQNNGV. Deletions cut 4 bases from V and 1 base from J, with 13 bases between. This CDR3 reads CASSSTVGFQETQYF. The DNA for the CDR3 is TGTGCCAGCAGCTCGACCGTAGGATTCCAAGAGACCCAGTACTTC.

The V gene is TRBV9, the J gene TRBJ2-7, with D tentatively TRBD2 (6 bases). CDR3 size: 12 residues. Germline lookup yields CDR1 SGDLS and CDR2 YYNGEE. Trimming shortened V by 3 bases and J by 9 bases, and 13 bases separated the two germline ends. This chain's CDR3 is CASSGVGSLQYF. In nucleotides, the CDR3 is TGTGCCAGCAGCGGGGTCGGGAGCCTGCAGTACTTC.

The chain joins TRBV5-1 to TRBJ1-1; D ambiguous. CDR1 and CDR2 from the germline V gene are SGHRS and YFSETQ. Trimming removed 0 bases from V and 1 base from J, with 10 bases in between. The CDR3 runs to 15 residues. The CDR3 sequence: CASSLASRTNTEAFF. CDR3 sequence (DNA): TGCGCCAGCAGCTTGGCGTCGCGTACGAACACTGAAGCTTTCTTT.

Concerning this clone itself: Other DNA sequences in this sample translate to the same CDR3. The V gene is TRBV7-2, the J gene TRBJ2-3; D not certain. This CDR3 has 13 amino acids. The germline gives CDR1 SGHTA, CDR2 FQGNSA. Trimming removed 5 bases at V and 5 bases at J, with 11 bases between. The CDR3 loop is CASSPGQGDTQYF. The CDR3 DNA follows: TGTGCCAGCAGCCCGGGCCAAGGAGATACGCAGTATTTT.

V gene TRBV7-6 combines with J gene TRBJ1-5; the match to TRBD1 covers 7 bases. The CDR3 is 22 residues long. Germline trimming cut 1 base from V and 2 bases from J; bases unmatched to any gene: 23. From germline, CDR1 is SGHVS and CDR2 FNYEAQ. CDR3 coding DNA: TGTGCCAGCAGCTTAGAAGGGGTCTGGGGTCCAGGGGGAGTTCTGGGCAATCAGCCCCAGCATTTT. It codes for CASSLEGVWGPGGVLGNQPQHF.

The chain employs TRBV5-1 and TRBJ1-1; TRBD1 matches at 7 bases. This CDR3 is 14 amino acids long. V dropped 3 bases and J dropped 5; count of bases not matched to a gene: 7. Germline values: CDR1 SGHRS, CDR2 YFSETQ. The CDR3 sequence is CASSSGQSGTEAFF. As DNA, the CDR3 is TGCGCCAGCAGCTCGGGACAGTCGGGGACTGAAGCTTTCTTT.

In regard to this clone: An end of the junction does not agree with germline; a read error may underlie this. This CDR3 is also generated by other DNA sequences in the sample. The chain combines TRBV15 with TRBJ1-1, with unresolved D. Germline CDR1 and CDR2: LNHNV and YYDKDF (reference sequence). This CDR3 contains 15 residues. CDR3 in amino acids: CATSRFTELYTEAFF. CDR3 bases: TGTGCCACCAGCCGCTTTACAGAACTATACACTGAGGCTTTCTTT.

The CDR3 DNA reads as TGTGCCAGCAGCTTCATTAGCGCAGATACGCAGTATTTT. It translates to CASSFISADTQYF. The chain employs TRBV5-4 and TRBJ2-3, with a weak D call TRBD2 (5 bases). The CDR3 contains 13 residues. V was pared by 2 bases and J by 4 bases, with 8 bases between. Per the germline V gene, CDR1 is SGHNT and CDR2 is YYREEE (reference sequence).

V gene TRBV4-2 combines with J gene TRBJ2-7; the D gene is possibly TRBD2 (6 bases). Germline-derived CDR1 and CDR2 are LGHNA and YNFKEQ. The CDR3 is made up of 15 amino acids. Trimming removed 5 bases at V and 0 bases at J, with 14 bases between. DNA of the CDR3: TGTGCCAGCAGCGTGCGACGGGACTTCTCCTACGAGCAGTACTTC. Translating gives CASSVRRDFSYEQYF.

This clone was counted a few times. This specimen includes other DNA sequences encoding the same CDR3. The gene calls are TRBV7-9 and TRBJ1-1, with D possibly TRBD1 on 6 matching bases. This CDR3 has 14 residues. Germline values: CDR1 SEHNR, CDR2 FQNEAQ (reference sequence). The germline V and J ends were trimmed by 4 bases and 2 bases, with 11 bases remaining between them. CDR3 sequence: CASSSQGLNTEAFF. CDR3 sequence (DNA): TGTGCCAGCAGCTCCCAGGGGCTAAACACTGAAGCTTTCTTT.

J is TRBJ2-3 and V is TRBV18; perhaps TRBD2 as D (5 bases). The CDR3 runs 15 residues. Germline-derived CDR1 and CDR2 are KGHSH and LQKENI. V lost 4 bases, J lost 0 bases, and 11 bases lay in between. CDR3 loop: CASSLQRPSTDTQYF. In DNA, the CDR3 is TGTGCCAGCTCACTTCAGCGGCCTAGCACAGATACGCAGTATTTT.

The chain carries TRBV9 and TRBJ1-1, with D possibly TRBD1 on 5 matching bases. With 1 base removed from V and 4 bases from J, the gap between germline ends came to 14 bases. Germline CDR1 reads SGDLS; CDR2 reads YYNGEE. The CDR3 sequence is 15 residues long. The CDR3 reads CASSVQGQRTTEAFF. The DNA of the CDR3 is TGTGCCAGCAGCGTACAGGGCCAACGGACCACTGAAGCTTTCTTT.

The sample holds one count of this clone. This rearrangement joins TRBV5-1 to TRBJ2-5; D is ambiguous. V lost 1 base and J lost 5, with 12 bases in between. Per germline, CDR1 SGHRS and CDR2 YFSETQ. CDR3 length equals 14 residues. CDR3 nucleotide sequence: TGCGCCAGCAGCTTGATTGTGGGGTCGGAGACCCAGTACTTC. This encodes CASSLIVGSETQYF.

This rearrangement joins TRBV5-6 to TRBJ2-6; unclear D gene. The CDR3 loop spans 17 amino acids. Germline V gene sequence: CDR1 SGHDT, CDR2 YYEEEE. V dropped 0 bases and J dropped 1 base, with 11 bases sitting between them. CDR3 region: CASSLGARRSGANVLTF. CDR3 nucleotides: TGTGCCAGCAGCTTGGGGGCCAGAAGGTCTGGGGCCAACGTCCTGACTTTC.

The genes are TRBV7-2 and TRBJ2-7; either TRBD1 or TRBD2 may supply D (5 bases each). This CDR3 is built from 13 residues. Germline V gene sequence: CDR1 SGHTA, CDR2 FQGNSA. The V end was cut by 4 bases, the J end by 6 bases, with 13 bases between. The CDR3 DNA follows: TGTGCCAGCAGCTGGGACGGACGGCGCGAGCAGTACTTC. Translating it yields CASSWDGRREQYF.

The chain is built from TRBV5-1 and TRBJ2-3; D uncertain. Between the trimmed V and J ends, which lost 1 base and 3 bases, there was a span of 12 bases. This CDR3 is built from 15 residues. Germline V gene data show CDR1 as SGHRS and CDR2 as YFSETQ. CDR3 sequence: CASSLFPSDTDTQYF. The CDR3 nucleotides read TGCGCCAGCAGCTTGTTCCCTTCGGATACAGATACGCAGTATTTT.

The V call is TRBV19, the J call TRBJ2-2; the D is unclear. Trimming stripped 0 bases from V and 0 bases from J, with 17 bases between. This CDR3 spans 19 amino acids. Germline lookup yields CDR1 LNHDA and CDR2 SQIVND (reference sequence). The CDR3 loop is CASSIDSPGLGTNTGELFF. CDR3 DNA: TGTGCCAGTAGTATAGATTCTCCTGGGCTGGGGACGAACACCGGGGAGCTGTTTTTT.

The V gene is TRBV5-4, the J gene TRBJ2-3; TRBD2 matches 8 bases. The germline V gene has CDR1 SGHNT and CDR2 YYREEE (reference sequence). The length of the CDR3 is 16 residues. After removal of 10 bases from V and 4 bases from J, the junction contained 17 bases not matched to a gene. CDR3 DNA sequence: TGTGCCGTGGGGGCGGGGCTAGCGGGTTTTCCAGATACGCAGTATTTT. This codes for CAVGAGLAGFPDTQYF.

This chain links TRBV29-1 with TRBJ2-1; 11 bases fit TRBD2. Trimming took 3 bases from V and 9 from J; bases not matched to a gene: 10. CDR3 size: 15 residues. CDR1 and CDR2 (germline): SQVTM, ANQGSEA. The CDR3 spells CSVDPVGLADSEQFF. Written as DNA, the CDR3 is TGCAGCGTTGACCCCGTGGGACTAGCGGACAGTGAGCAGTTCTTC.

The chain combines TRBV9 with TRBJ1-3, with D perhaps TRBD1 (5 bases). The V gene lost 4 bases and the J gene lost 10 bases, with 18 bases spanning the gap. Germline V lookup: CDR1 SGDLS, CDR2 YYNGEE. The CDR3 is 14 residues long. Here the CDR3 DNA reads TGTGCCAGCAGCACAACCGGGGCTCCGGCGACCATATATTTT. It codes for CASSTTGAPATIYF.

This rearrangement joins TRBV4-1 to TRBJ2-7, with D possibly TRBD1 on 6 matching bases. The CDR3 length is 16 residues. V lost 0 bases to trimming and J lost 7 bases, with 19 bases between them. Germline V gene lookup returns CDR1 MGHRA and CDR2 YSYEKL. The CDR3 protein is CASSQDSYRDTREQYF. Written as DNA, the CDR3 is TGCGCCAGCAGCCAAGACTCGTACCGGGACACAAGGGAGCAGTACTTC.